This T cell receptor (beta chain) was found in a study of identical twins. Points from the study as a whole: Reduced insertions were recorded for abundant cord blood beta clonotypes, with no such pattern in memory repertoires. Invariant MAIT and iNKT cells are populations that could partly confound zero-insertion analyses.

Each CDR3 protein gets one entry after TCRdb re-called the 5' RACE reads with MiXCR. The repertoire has 1.5 million or so distinct CDR3 sequences, 32% of them found once; the top ten carry 0.25% to 0.3%. In its sample, this clonotype was seen a few times. No antigen is known for it. CDR1 and CDR2 from the germline V gene are DFQATT and SNEGSKA (reference sequence). CDR3 size: 14 residues. The ends lost 1 base at V and 4 bases at J; junction bases unmatched: 7. Sequenced input: cord blood. This clonotype was sampled from a newborn girl in good health. V is TRBV20-1 and J is TRBJ2-7, with 7 bases that match TRBD1. The CDR3 nucleotides read TGCAGTGCTAGAGTTTTGACAGGGTCATACGAGCAGTACTTC. Its protein product is CSARVLTGSYEQYF.